The following is a T cell receptor beta chain sequence with its context. One end of the junction varies from germline; a read error may be responsible. This sample includes further DNA sequences coding for the same CDR3. CDR3 length: 15 amino acids. Germline lookup yields CDR1 SGDLS and CDR2 YYNGEE. The data belong to a study of OX40 agonist ivuxolimab in advanced cancers. Profiled with immunoSEQ multiplex PCR; TCRdb holds only in-frame clones, not every one. The repertoire holds about 64,000 clones, roughly four fifths seen once, with approximately 9.8% in the top ten. The receptor was derived from an adult with an advanced solid tumor such as melanoma, head and neck, liver or kidney cancer. The rearrangement uses TRBV9 and TRBJ1-2, with D hard to call. Sequencing used CD4+ or CD8+ T cells sorted from blood, obtained in a trial of the OX40 agonist ivuxolimab. Written as DNA, the CDR3 is TGTGCCAGTAGCGTAGGTCCGTGGGGAAACGATGGCTACACCTTC. Translating it yields CASSVGPWGNDGYTF.